This T cell receptor beta chain is drawn from a study of control samples from healthy donors and cancer patients. In germline, CDR1 is LNHDA, CDR2 SQIVND (reference sequence). V lost 5 bases and J 2 bases, leaving 11 bases between the germline ends. The CDR3 totals 14 residues. Libraries were prepared by immunoSEQ multiplex PCR; TCRdb keeps only in-frame clonotypes and omits some of them. Of approximately 170,000 clones listed, nearly 90% are singletons. The chain is built from TRBV19 and TRBJ2-3; D may be TRBD2 (7 bases). Sequencing used blood. This TCR was sampled from a woman between 50 and 59 years old in good health. The CDR3 DNA follows: TGTGCCAGTAGTGTCGGGGGGCCCACAGATACGCAGTATTTT. This translates into CASSVGGPTDTQYF.